The rows below give T cell receptor beta chains drawn from one sample of a study of shared clonotypes between healthy human individuals. Here immunoSEQ multiplex PCR was the method, and the copy in TCRdb shows in-frame clones only, minus some. The sample lists about 480,000 clones; about three quarters were seen once. Sequencing input: PBMCs. Receptor source: a woman aged 40 to 50 in good health. Some clones in this sample may be carry-over from other donors' samples. CDR3s include the opening cysteine and the closing phenylalanine or tryptophan. Each record gives: CDR3 length, J gene, V gene, D gene, clone size, CDR3 DNA, CDR3 protein. The D gene is left open where the match is weak. The listing skips clone size in some rows; elsewhere it reads once, few, many or a size class.

len: 13; j_gene: TRBJ1-2; v_gene: TRBV27; d_gene: TRBD1; abundance: .; CDR3nt: TGTGCCAGCAGCCCCGGACAGGGCGGTGGCTACACCTTC; CDR3aa: CASSPGQGGGYTF
len: 13; j_gene: TRBJ2-2; v_gene: TRBV27; d_gene: .; abundance: .; CDR3nt: TGTGCCAGCAGTTGGGTCGACGCCGGGGAGCTGTTTTTT; CDR3aa: CASSWVDAGELFF
len: 12; j_gene: TRBJ2-7; v_gene: TRBV10-2; d_gene: .; abundance: .; CDR3nt: TGCGCCAGCAGTGAGTCATCCTACGAGCAGTACTTC; CDR3aa: CASSESSYEQYF
len: 15; j_gene: TRBJ1-5; v_gene: TRBV28; d_gene: .; abundance: .; CDR3nt: TGTGCCACAAACCCCTTTACTGGGGGACGGCAGCCCCAGCATTTT; CDR3aa: CATNPFTGGRQPQHF
len: 14; j_gene: TRBJ1-1; v_gene: TRBV30; d_gene: .; abundance: few; CDR3nt: TGTGCCTGGAGTGTACGCGGTAGGTCCACTGAAGCTTTCTTT; CDR3aa: CAWSVRGRSTEAFF
len: 13; j_gene: TRBJ2-7; v_gene: TRBV4-1; d_gene: .; abundance: .; CDR3nt: TGCGCCAGCAGCTCCACGGGGAACTACGAGCAGTACTTC; CDR3aa: CASSSTGNYEQYF
len: 14; j_gene: TRBJ2-5; v_gene: TRBV2; d_gene: TRBD1; abundance: .; CDR3nt: TGTGCCAGCAGTGTAGAACAGGGGGCTGGGACCCAGTACTTC; CDR3aa: CASSVEQGAGTQYF
len: 15; j_gene: TRBJ2-7; v_gene: TRBV5-4; d_gene: .; abundance: .; CDR3nt: TGTGCCAGCAGAGTTGGTGGGGGAAGCTCCTACGAGCAGTACTTC; CDR3aa: CASRVGGGSSYEQYF
len: 15; j_gene: TRBJ2-1; v_gene: TRBV7-3; d_gene: TRBD2; abundance: .; CDR3nt: TGTGCCAGCAGCTTAGTAGCGGGAGGGAGCAATGAGCAGTTCTTC; CDR3aa: CASSLVAGGSNEQFF
len: 14; j_gene: TRBJ2-1; v_gene: TRBV2; d_gene: .; abundance: .; CDR3nt: TGTGCCAGCAGTGCGACTACTACCTACAATGAGCAGTTCTTC; CDR3aa: CASSATTTYNEQFF
len: 15; j_gene: TRBJ1-1; v_gene: TRBV7-2; d_gene: .; abundance: .; CDR3nt: TGTGCCAGCAGCTTCGGTGACAGAAAGAACACTGAAGCTTTCTTT; CDR3aa: CASSFGDRKNTEAFF
len: 12; j_gene: TRBJ1-2; v_gene: TRBV30; d_gene: .; abundance: .; CDR3nt: TGTGCCTGGAGGGTATCCCCCTATGGCTACACCTTC; CDR3aa: CAWRVSPYGYTF
len: 13; j_gene: TRBJ1-1; v_gene: TRBV5-1; d_gene: TRBD1; abundance: few; CDR3nt: TGCGCCAGCAGCTTTGGGACAGGGAATGTAGCTTTCTTT; CDR3aa: CASSFGTGNVAFF
len: 18; j_gene: TRBJ2-2; v_gene: TRBV4-2; d_gene: TRBD2; abundance: .; CDR3nt: TGTGCCAGCAGCCAAGAAACGCTAGCGGGAGTTGAGACCGGGGAGCTGTTTTTT; CDR3aa: CASSQETLAGVETGELFF
len: 14; j_gene: TRBJ1-4; v_gene: TRBV7-2; d_gene: TRBD1; abundance: once; CDR3nt: TGTGCCAGCAGCTTAAGGGGGCCTAATGAAAAACTGTTTTTT; CDR3aa: CASSLRGPNEKLFF
len: 13; j_gene: TRBJ1-5; v_gene: TRBV7-2; d_gene: .; abundance: .; CDR3nt: TGTGCCAGCAGCTTAGCCCCGAATCAGCCCCAGCATTTT; CDR3aa: CASSLAPNQPQHF
len: 13; j_gene: TRBJ2-7; v_gene: TRBV5-6; d_gene: TRBD2; abundance: .; CDR3nt: TGTGCCAGCAGCCCTAGCGGGAGTGACGAGCAGTACTTC; CDR3aa: CASSPSGSDEQYF
len: 12; j_gene: TRBJ2-1; v_gene: TRBV7-2; d_gene: .; abundance: few; CDR3nt: TGTGCCAGCAGCTTAGTTGGGACTGGGCAGTTCTTC; CDR3aa: CASSLVGTGQFF
len: 14; j_gene: TRBJ2-7; v_gene: TRBV10-3; d_gene: .; abundance: .; CDR3nt: TGTGCCATCAGTGTCCGACCAAGCTCCTACGAGCAGTACTTC; CDR3aa: CAISVRPSSYEQYF
len: 15; j_gene: TRBJ2-2; v_gene: TRBV27; d_gene: TRBD2; abundance: .; CDR3nt: TGTGCCAGCAGTTTATGGGCTAGCGGGAAGCGGGAGCTGTTTTTT; CDR3aa: CASSLWASGKRELFF
len: 15; j_gene: TRBJ1-5; v_gene: TRBV19; d_gene: .; abundance: .; CDR3nt: TGTGCCAGTAGTATGAGAACAGGGTTTGGGCAGCCCCAGCATTTT; CDR3aa: CASSMRTGFGQPQHF
len: 18; j_gene: TRBJ1-5; v_gene: TRBV4-2; d_gene: .; abundance: .; CDR3nt: TGTGCCAGCAGCCTCCTTAACTCCCCGACAGCCGGCAATCAGCCCCAGCATTTT; CDR3aa: CASSLLNSPTAGNQPQHF
len: 13; j_gene: TRBJ1-1; v_gene: TRBV28; d_gene: .; abundance: .; CDR3nt: TGTGCCAGCAGGACCGGACAGCCCACTGAAGCTTTCTTT; CDR3aa: CASRTGQPTEAFF
len: 16; j_gene: TRBJ2-7; v_gene: TRBV11-2; d_gene: .; abundance: once; CDR3nt: TGTGCCAGCACGCTCGCGGCAGCTAGGAGCTCCTACGAGCAGTACTTC; CDR3aa: CASTLAAARSSYEQYF
len: 13; j_gene: TRBJ1-2; v_gene: TRBV4-3; d_gene: .; abundance: few; CDR3nt: TGCGCCAGCAGCCAAGATCGAGGAGGTGGCTACACCTTC; CDR3aa: CASSQDRGGGYTF
len: 12; j_gene: TRBJ2-3; v_gene: TRBV10-3; d_gene: TRBD1; abundance: .; CDR3nt: TGTGCCATCAACAGGGGTGGAGATACGCAGTATTTT; CDR3aa: CAINRGGDTQYF
len: 15; j_gene: TRBJ2-5; v_gene: TRBV5-1; d_gene: .; abundance: once; CDR3nt: TGCGCCAGCAGCTTGGTTGGCCAGGGGCAAGAGACCCAGTACTTC; CDR3aa: CASSLVGQGQETQYF